Below, 3 T cell receptor beta chains from the same sample are listed, as sequenced in a study of shared clonotypes between healthy human individuals. The table came from immunoSEQ multiplex PCR; TCRdb's copy has only in-frame clones and leaves some out. This table has some 2.4 million clones, 93% appearing once. The sequencing sample was made of naive CD4+ T cells from PBMCs. The sample's subset: CD45RA+ positively selected. These receptors were taken from a man aged 18 to 35 in good health. Some clones in this sample may be carry-over from other donors' samples.

The rearrangement uses TRBV29-1 and TRBJ2-7; perhaps D is TRBD1 or TRBD2 (5 bases each). CDR1 is SQVTM and CDR2 is ANQGSEA in the germline V gene. CDR3 size: 15 residues. Trimming removed 4 bases from V and 4 bases from J, with 20 bases in between. CDR3 sequence reads: CSVAGGLGVTYEQYF. The CDR3 nucleotides read TGCAGCGTTGCTGGCGGGTTGGGGGTTACTTACGAGCAGTACTTC.

V and J are TRBV7-2 and TRBJ2-3; D gene uncertain. V lost 0 bases to trimming and J lost 0 bases, with 13 bases between them. Germline CDR1 SGHTA, CDR2 FQGNSA. The CDR3 is 17 residues long. The chain's CDR3 is CASSLAGGGGSTDTQYF. The CDR3 nucleotides read TGTGCCAGCAGCTTAGCCGGCGGTGGCGGTAGCACAGATACGCAGTATTTT.

The chain is built from TRBV2 and TRBJ1-1; possibly TRBD1 for D (5 bases). Germline CDR1 is SNHLY and CDR2 is FYNNEI. This CDR3 comprises 11 residues. Trimming took 8 bases from V and 6 from J, leaving 10 bases between them. CDR3 sequence reads: CASAGGSEAFF. CDR3 coding DNA: TGTGCCAGCGCCGGGGGGTCTGAAGCTTTCTTT.